This note documents a single T cell receptor (beta chain) sequence. The CDR3 sequence is 13 residues long. Germline CDR1 KGHSH, CDR2 LQKENI. The V gene lost 1 base and the J gene lost 8 bases, with 11 bases spanning the gap. The record originates from a study of blood T cell repertoires in COVID-19. In the original analysis: The authors estimated nucleated cell counts from reference gene primer amplification. Clones were sequenced by immunoSEQ multiplex PCR, and TCRdb holds only the in-frame ones, with some missing. V and J calls and clone size are copied from that table; D and trimming were computed from the DNA. The table includes about 210,000 clones, 83% detected once.

Sequencing was done on a sample of peripheral blood. This TCR derives from a woman between 35 and 50 years old with active or convalescent COVID-19. The V gene is TRBV18, the J gene TRBJ1-2, with D uncertain. In DNA form, the CDR3 reads TGTGCCAGCTCACCACAGGGTGAGGGCGGCTACACCTTC. It specifies CASSPQGEGGYTF.